The 8 T cell receptor beta chains below all came from one sample that was sequenced in a study of blood T cell repertoires in COVID-19. Sequenced by immunoSEQ multiplex PCR; TCRdb stores in-frame clones only, minus some. The sample lists approximately 330,000 clones; about 91% were seen once. Sequencing input: peripheral blood. These receptors all come from a man aged 25 to 40 with COVID-19, enrolled during active disease.

This sequence joins TRBV14 and TRBJ2-7; D is unclear. Trimming removed 6 bases from V and 1 base from J, with 7 bases in between. Germline V lookup: CDR1 SGHDN, CDR2 FVKESK. This CDR3 contains 12 residues. The CDR3 is CASSPGSYEQYF. The CDR3 DNA sequence: TGTGCCAGCAGTCCCGGGTCCTACGAGCAGTACTTC. Full variable domain (remainder filled in from reference TRBV14 and TRBJ2-7): EAGVTQFPSHSVIEKGQTVTLRCDPISGHDNLYWYRRVMGKEIKFLLHFVKESKQDESGMPNNRFLAERTGGTYSTLKVQPAELEDSGVYFCASSPGSYEQYFGPGTRLTVT.

This chain joins TRBV6-6 and TRBJ2-7; tentatively, D is TRBD2 (6 bases). Germline CDR1 and CDR2: MNHNY and SVGAGI (reference sequence). This CDR3 has 15 amino acids. V was cut by 2 bases and J by 0 bases, with 11 bases left in between. CDR3 loop: CASSYQGTPSYEQYF. CDR3 in DNA: TGTGCCAGCAGTTACCAAGGGACTCCCTCCTACGAGCAGTACTTC.

This chain connects TRBV2 to TRBJ1-4; no clear D. V was clipped by 6 bases and J by 4 bases, with 15 bases between them. The CDR3 contains 15 residues. Germline V gene data show CDR1 as SNHLY and CDR2 as FYNNEI. The CDR3 loop is CASRKEESRNEKLFF. The CDR3 DNA reads TGTGCCAGCAGGAAAGAGGAGAGCCGTAATGAAAAACTGTTTTTT.

This clone has just one count. The chain has TRBV18 and TRBJ2-1; 7 bases agree with TRBD1. Per germline, CDR1 KGHSH and CDR2 LQKENI. The CDR3 length is 16 residues. Germline trimming cut 0 bases from V and 10 bases from J; bases unmatched to any gene: 12. CDR3 protein: CASSPPGQPPQVEQFF. The CDR3 nucleotides read TGTGCCAGCTCACCACCGGGACAGCCGCCACAAGTCGAGCAGTTCTTC.

The chain uses TRBV29-1 and TRBJ1-1; D is ambiguous. This CDR3 has 12 residues. Trimming pared 6 bases from V and 0 bases from J, leaving 8 bases between. CDR1 is SQVTM, CDR2 ANQGSEA, per germline. CDR3 residues: CSVGNLNTEAFF. The CDR3 DNA reads TGCAGCGTCGGGAACTTGAACACTGAAGCTTTCTTT.

The chain couples TRBV6-5 to TRBJ1-5; 8 nucleotides agree with TRBD1. V shed 2 bases and J 4 bases; nucleotides not matched to a gene: 4. Germline CDR1 and CDR2: MNHEY and SVGAGI. This CDR3 is built from 15 residues. The CDR3 region has the DNA TGTGCCAGCAGTTACGGACAGGGTGGAAATCAGCCCCAGCATTTT. It is translated as CASSYGQGGNQPQHF.

This rearrangement joins TRBV7-9 to TRBJ2-1, with 9 bases lining up with TRBD2. The CDR3 runs to 17 residues. The V gene end was trimmed by 0 bases and the J gene end by 10 bases; junction bases not matched to a gene: 13. Germline CDR1 reads SEHNR; CDR2 reads FQNEAQ (reference sequence). CDR3 sequence (DNA): TGTGCCAGCAGCTTAGCCGGCAGTAGCGGGAGTCCACGCGAGCAGTTCTTC. It is translated as CASSLAGSSGSPREQFF.

This rearrangement joins TRBV30 to TRBJ2-7, with TRBD2 matching over 13 bases. Germline CDR1 reads GTSNPN; CDR2 reads SVGIG (reference sequence). V trimming: 2 bases; J trimming: 10 bases; junction bases outside the gene matches: 8. The CDR3 is 14 amino acids. The CDR3 DNA follows: TGTGCCTGGAGTTCCACTAGCGGGAGGGCCGGACAGTACTTC. Residues: CAWSSTSGRAGQYF.